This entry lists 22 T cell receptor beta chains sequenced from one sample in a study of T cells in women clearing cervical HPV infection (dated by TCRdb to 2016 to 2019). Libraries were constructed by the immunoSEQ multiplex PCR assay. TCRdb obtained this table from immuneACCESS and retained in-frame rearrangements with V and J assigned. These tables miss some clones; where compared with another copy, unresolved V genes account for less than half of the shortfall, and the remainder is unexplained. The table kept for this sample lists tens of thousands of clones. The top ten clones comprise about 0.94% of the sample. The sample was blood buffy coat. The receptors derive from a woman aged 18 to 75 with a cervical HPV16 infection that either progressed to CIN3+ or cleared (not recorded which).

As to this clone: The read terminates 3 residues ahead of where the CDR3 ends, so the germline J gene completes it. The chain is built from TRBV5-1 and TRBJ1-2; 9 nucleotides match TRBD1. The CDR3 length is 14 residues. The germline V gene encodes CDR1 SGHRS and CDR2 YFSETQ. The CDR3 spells CASSMEGQGSDYTF. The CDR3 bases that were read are TGCGCCAGCAGTATGGAAGGACAGGGGAGTGAC.

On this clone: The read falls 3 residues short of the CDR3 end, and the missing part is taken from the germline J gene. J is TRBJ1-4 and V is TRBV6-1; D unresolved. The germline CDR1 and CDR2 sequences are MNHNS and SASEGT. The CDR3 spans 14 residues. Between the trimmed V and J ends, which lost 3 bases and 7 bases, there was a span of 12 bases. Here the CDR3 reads CASSDEGKSEKLFF. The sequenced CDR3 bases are TGTGCCAGCAGTGATGAGGGCAAGAGTGAAAAA.

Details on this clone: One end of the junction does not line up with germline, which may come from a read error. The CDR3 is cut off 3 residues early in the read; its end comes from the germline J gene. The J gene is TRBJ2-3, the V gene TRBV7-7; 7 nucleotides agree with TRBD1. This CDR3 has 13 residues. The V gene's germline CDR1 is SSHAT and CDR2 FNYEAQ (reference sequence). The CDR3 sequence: CASSLRQGDTQYF. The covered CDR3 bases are TGTGCTAGCAGCCTTCGACAGGGCGATACG.

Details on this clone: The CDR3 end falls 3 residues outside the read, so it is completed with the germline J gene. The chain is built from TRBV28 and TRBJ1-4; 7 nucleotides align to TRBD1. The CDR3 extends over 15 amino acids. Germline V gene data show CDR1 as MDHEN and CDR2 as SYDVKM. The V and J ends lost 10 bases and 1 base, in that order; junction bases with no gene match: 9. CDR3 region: CATWGQRRTNEKLFF. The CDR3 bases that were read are TGTGCCACCTGGGGACAGCGGCGAACTAATGAAAAA.

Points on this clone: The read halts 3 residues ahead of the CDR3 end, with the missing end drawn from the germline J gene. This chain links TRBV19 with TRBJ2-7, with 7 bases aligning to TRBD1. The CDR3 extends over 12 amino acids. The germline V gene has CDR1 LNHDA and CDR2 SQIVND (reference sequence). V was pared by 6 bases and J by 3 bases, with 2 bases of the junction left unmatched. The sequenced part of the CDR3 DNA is TGTGCCAGTAGAGACAGGGACTACGAG. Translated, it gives CASRDRDYE. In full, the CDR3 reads CASRDRDYEQYF.

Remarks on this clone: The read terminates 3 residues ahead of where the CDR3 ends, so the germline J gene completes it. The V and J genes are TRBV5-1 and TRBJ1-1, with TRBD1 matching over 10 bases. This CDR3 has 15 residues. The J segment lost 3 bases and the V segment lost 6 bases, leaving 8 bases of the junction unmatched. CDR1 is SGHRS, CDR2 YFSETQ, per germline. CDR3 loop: CASKLTGGRDTEAFF. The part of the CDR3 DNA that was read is TGCGCCAGCAAACTGACAGGGGGCCGGGACACTGAA.

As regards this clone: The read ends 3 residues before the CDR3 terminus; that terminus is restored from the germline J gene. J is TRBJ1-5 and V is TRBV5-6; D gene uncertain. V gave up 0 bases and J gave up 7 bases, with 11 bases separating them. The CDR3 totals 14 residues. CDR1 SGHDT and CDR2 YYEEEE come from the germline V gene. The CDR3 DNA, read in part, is TGTGCCAGCAGCTTGGTCGGGGTGGAGCAGCCC. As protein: CASSLVGVEQP. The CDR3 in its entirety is CASSLVGVEQPQHF.

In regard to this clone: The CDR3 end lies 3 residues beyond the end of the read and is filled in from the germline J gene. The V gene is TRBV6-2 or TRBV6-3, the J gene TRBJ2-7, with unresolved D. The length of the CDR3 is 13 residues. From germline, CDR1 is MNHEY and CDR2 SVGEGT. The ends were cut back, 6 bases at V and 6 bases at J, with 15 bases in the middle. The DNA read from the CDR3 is TGTGCCAGCAGCTCTAAGCCCCCCCTCGAG. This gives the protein CASSSKPPLE. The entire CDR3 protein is CASSSKPPLEQYF.

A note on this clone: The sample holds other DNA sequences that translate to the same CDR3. The sequenced CDR3 bases are TGTGCCAGCTCACCCGGACAGAAGGAGACC. It specifies CASSPGQKET. The whole CDR3 sequence reads CASSPGQKETQYF. The chain links TRBV18 to TRBJ2-5; D is perhaps TRBD1 (6 bases). The observed sequence ends 3 residues before the CDR3 terminus, with the missing tail filled in from the germline J gene. The CDR3 is made up of 13 amino acids. V lost 3 bases and J lost 5, with 10 bases in between. Germline-derived CDR1 and CDR2 are KGHSH and LQKENI.

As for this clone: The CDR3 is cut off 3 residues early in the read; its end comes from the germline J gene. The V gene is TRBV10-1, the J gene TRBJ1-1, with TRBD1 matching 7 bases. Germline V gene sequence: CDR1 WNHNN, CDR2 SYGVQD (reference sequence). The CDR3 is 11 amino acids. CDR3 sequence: CASSDQGVAFF. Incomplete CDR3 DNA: TGCGCCAGCAGTGACCAGGGGGTC.

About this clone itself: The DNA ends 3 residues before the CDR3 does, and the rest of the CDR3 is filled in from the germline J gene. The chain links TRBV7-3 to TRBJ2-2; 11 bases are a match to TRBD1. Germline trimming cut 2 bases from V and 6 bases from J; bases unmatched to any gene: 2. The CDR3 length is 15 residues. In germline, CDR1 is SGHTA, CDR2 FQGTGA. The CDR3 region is CASSLGQGASGELFF. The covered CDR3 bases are TGTGCCAGCAGCTTAGGACAGGGGGCCTCCGGGGAG.

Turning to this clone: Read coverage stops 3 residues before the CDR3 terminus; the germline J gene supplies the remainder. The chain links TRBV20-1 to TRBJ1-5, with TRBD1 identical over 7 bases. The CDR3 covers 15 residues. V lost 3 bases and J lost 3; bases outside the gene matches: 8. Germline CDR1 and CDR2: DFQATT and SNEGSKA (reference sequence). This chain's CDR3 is CSARRPTGANQPQHF. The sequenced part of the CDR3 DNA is TGCAGTGCTAGGAGACCCACAGGGGCCAATCAGCCC.

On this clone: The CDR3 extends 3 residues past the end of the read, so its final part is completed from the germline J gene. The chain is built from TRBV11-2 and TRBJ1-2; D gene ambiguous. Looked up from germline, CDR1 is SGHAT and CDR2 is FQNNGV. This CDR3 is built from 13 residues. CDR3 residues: CASGALGTDTYTF. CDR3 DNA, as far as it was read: TGTGCCAGCGGAGCATTAGGCACAGATACC.

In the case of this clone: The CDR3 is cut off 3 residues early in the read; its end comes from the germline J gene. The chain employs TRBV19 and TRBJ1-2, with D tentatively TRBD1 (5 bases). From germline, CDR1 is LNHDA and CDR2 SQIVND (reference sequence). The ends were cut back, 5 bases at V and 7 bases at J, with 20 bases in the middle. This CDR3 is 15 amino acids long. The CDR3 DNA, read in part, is TGTGCCAGTAGTCTCGGGGACCGGCTCGGGGGTGGC. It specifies CASSLGDRLGGG. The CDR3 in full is CASSLGDRLGGGYTF. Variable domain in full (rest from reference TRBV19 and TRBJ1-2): DGGITQSPKYLFRKEGQNVTLSCEQNLNHDAMYWYRQDPGQGLRLIYYSQIVNDFQKGDIAEGYSVSREKKESFPLTVTSAQKNPTAFYLCASSLGDRLGGGYTFGSGTRLTVV.

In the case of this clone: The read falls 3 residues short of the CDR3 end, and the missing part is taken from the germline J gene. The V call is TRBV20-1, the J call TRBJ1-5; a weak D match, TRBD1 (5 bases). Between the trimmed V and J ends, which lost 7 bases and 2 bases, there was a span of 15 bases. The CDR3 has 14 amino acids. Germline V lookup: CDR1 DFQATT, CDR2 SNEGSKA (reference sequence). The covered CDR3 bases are TGCAGTGAGGGGCTCCCCGTTTGCAATCAGCCC. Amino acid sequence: CSEGLPVCNQP. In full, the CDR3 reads CSEGLPVCNQPQHF.

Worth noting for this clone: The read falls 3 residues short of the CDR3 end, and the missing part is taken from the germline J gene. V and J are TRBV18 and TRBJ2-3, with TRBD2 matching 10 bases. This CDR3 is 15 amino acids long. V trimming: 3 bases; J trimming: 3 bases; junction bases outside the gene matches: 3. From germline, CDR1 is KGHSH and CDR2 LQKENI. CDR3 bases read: TGTGCCAGCTCACCCCTAGCGGGGGTGACAGATACG. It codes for CASSPLAGVTDT. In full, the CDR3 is CASSPLAGVTDTQYF.

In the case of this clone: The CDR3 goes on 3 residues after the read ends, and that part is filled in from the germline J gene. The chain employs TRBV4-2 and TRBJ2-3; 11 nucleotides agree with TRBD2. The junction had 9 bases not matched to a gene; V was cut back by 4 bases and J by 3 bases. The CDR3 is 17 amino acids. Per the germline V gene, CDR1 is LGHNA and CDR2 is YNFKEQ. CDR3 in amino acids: CASSPALTSGGTDTQYF. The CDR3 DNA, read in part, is TGTGCCAGCAGCCCGGCTCTAACTAGCGGGGGAACAGATACG.

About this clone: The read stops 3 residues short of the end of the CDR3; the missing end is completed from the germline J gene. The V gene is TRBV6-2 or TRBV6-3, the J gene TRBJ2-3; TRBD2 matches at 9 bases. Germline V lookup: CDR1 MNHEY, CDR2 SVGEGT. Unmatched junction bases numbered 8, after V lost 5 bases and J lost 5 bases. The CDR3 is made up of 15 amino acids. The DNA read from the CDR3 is TGTGCCAGCAGTACTCCGCGGGGGGGTGAAGATACG. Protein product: CASSTPRGGEDT. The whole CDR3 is CASSTPRGGEDTQYF.

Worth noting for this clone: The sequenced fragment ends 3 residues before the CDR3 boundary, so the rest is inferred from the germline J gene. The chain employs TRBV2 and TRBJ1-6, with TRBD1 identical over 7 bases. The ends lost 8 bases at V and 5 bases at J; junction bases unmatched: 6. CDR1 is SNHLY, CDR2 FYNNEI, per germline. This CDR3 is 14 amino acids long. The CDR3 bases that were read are TGTGCCAGCGGACAGGAGTCTAATAATTCACCC. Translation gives CASGQESNNSP. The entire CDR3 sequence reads CASGQESNNSPLHF. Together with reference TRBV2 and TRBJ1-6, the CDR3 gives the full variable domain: EPEVTQTPSHQVTQMGQEVILRCVPISNHLYFYWYRQILGQKVEFLVSFYNNEISEKSEIFDDQFSVERPDGSNFTLKIRSTKLEDSAMYFCASGQESNNSPLHFGNGTRLTVT.

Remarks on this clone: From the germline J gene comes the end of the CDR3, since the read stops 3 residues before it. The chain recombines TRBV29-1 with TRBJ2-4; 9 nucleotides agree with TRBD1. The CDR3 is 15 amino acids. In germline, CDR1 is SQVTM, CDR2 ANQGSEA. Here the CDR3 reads CSVDSRGQGDYGQYF. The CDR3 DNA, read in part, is TGCAGCGTTGACTCTCGGGGACAGGGAGACTATGGT.

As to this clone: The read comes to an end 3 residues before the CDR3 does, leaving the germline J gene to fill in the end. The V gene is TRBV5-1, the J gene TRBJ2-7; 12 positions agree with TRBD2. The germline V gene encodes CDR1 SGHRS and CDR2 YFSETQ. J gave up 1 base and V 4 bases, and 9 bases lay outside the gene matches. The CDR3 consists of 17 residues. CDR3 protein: CASSPSLTSGSSYEQYF. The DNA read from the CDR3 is TGCGCCAGCAGCCCCTCTTTGACTAGCGGGAGTTCCTACGAG.

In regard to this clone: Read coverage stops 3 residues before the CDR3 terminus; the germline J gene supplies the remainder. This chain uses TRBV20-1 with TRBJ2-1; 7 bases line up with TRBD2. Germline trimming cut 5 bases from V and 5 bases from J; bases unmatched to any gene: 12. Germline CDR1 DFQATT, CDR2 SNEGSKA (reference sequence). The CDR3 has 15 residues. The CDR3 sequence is CSAPRGGGRHNEQFF. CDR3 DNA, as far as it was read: TGCAGTGCTCCAAGGGGCGGGGGACGACACAATGAG.